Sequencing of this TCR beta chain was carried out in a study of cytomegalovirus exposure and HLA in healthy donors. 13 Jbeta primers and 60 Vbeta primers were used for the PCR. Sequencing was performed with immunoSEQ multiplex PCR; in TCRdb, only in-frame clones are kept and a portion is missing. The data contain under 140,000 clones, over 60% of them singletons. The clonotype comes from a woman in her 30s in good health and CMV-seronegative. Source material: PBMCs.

The CDR3 sequence is CASSLRAGGVYEQYF. In DNA, the CDR3 is TGTGCCAGCAGCTTACGGGCAGGGGGTGTGTACGAGCAGTACTTC. The chain uses TRBV7-2 and TRBJ2-7; 7 bases agree with TRBD1. This CDR3 region has 15 residues. Germline CDR1 reads SGHTA; CDR2 reads FQGNSA. V was clipped by 2 bases and J by 4 bases; unmatched bases: 8.